The T cell receptor beta chain described here comes from a study of metastatic and nonmetastatic thyroid tumors. Across the study: A comparison of repertoires was made across blood and tumor or nodule tissue from malignant and benign thyroid patients.

Original processing methods: The study's classifier, a distant-metastasis tool for papillary thyroid cancer, was built using CDR3 differences across clinicopathological groups. TCRdb re-called the PCR reads through MiXCR. The V and J calls shown here were made by TCRdb, not taken from the authors' results. The repertoire consists of some 13,000 clones, with roughly a quarter occurring once and the leading ten covering roughly 18%. Every patient underwent thyroid surgery untreated. In its sample, this clone ranks as medium-sized. Antigen: not known. Study-level results: Benign nodules were reported to have significantly lower TCR beta diversity than malignant thyroid tumors, in blood and tumor.

The CDR3 consists of 14 residues. Trimming left V 2 bases short and J 4 bases short, with 9 bases between. From germline, CDR1 is MNHNS and CDR2 SASEGT. The sequence was obtained from a female donor with papillary thyroid cancer or a benign thyroid nodule (not recorded which). Some clones in this sample may be carry-over from other donors' samples. The sample taken for sequencing was tumor tissue. The chain links TRBV6-1 to TRBJ1-5; no definite D call. The CDR3: CASSEWTQNQPQHF. The CDR3 DNA sequence: TGTGCCAGCAGTGAATGGACTCAAAATCAGCCCCAGCATTTT.